Described below is a single T cell receptor beta chain sequence and its context. Without the conserved terminal phenylalanine or tryptophan, this CDR3 likely stems from a read error. This sample's RNA came from whole unsorted tissue. The normal lung tissue was taken more than 3 cm from the tumor edge. The source of the sample is a study of tumor and adjacent non-tumor tissue in lung cancer. Three rounds of nested PCR, following a modified ARM-PCR protocol, produced the TCRbeta library. Each CDR3 protein is one row after TCRdb ran MiXCR on the multiplex PCR reads. The sample records about 110,000 distinct CDR3 sequences, about 63% being singletons. From germline, CDR1 is SGHAT and CDR2 FQNNGV. The length of the CDR3 is 16 residues.

The sequenced material came from distant non-tumor lung tissue. This TCR came from a man in his 60s with non-small cell lung cancer. The chain couples TRBV11-2 to TRBJ2-2, with 10 bases matching TRBD2. For the CDR3, the DNA is TGTGCCAGCAGGTCCTCTAGCGGGAGCTCCGCCGGGGAACTGTTTTAT. Its protein is CASRSSSGSSAGELFY.